This is a list of T cell receptor beta chains from one sample in a study of blood T cell repertoires in COVID-19. Profiling relied on immunoSEQ multiplex PCR, and the TCRdb table lists in-frame clones only, not all of them. The sample contains 35,000 to 40,000 clones, 80% of which appear only once. The sequenced sample consisted of peripheral blood. The receptors stem from an elderly man with active or convalescent COVID-19. Each CDR3 is given with its conserved first and last residue. The D gene is left open where the match is weak. Some rows have no size entry. The others give once, few or many, or a class for an expanded clone.

v_gene: TRBV7-2
d_gene: TRBD1
j_gene: TRBJ1-3
abundance: many
CDR3nt: TGTGCCAGCAGCATGGCCAGGGGGCTTAGGTCTGGAAACACCATATATTTT
CDR3aa: CASSMARGLRSGNTIYF

v_gene: TRBV10-2
d_gene: -
j_gene: TRBJ2-1
abundance: -
CDR3nt: TGCGCCAGCAGTGAGTATTTAGCGGCTCCCTACAATGAGCAGTTCTTC
CDR3aa: CASSEYLAAPYNEQFF

v_gene: TRBV25-1
d_gene: TRBD1
j_gene: TRBJ1-2
abundance: -
CDR3nt: TGTGCCAGCAGTGAATTCAGGGGGACGGCCCATGGAGGCTACACCTTC
CDR3aa: CASSEFRGTAHGGYTF

v_gene: TRBV9
d_gene: TRBD2
j_gene: TRBJ2-1
abundance: -
CDR3nt: TGTGCCAGCAGCTCCGAGGTGGCGGGGGGGCCGCGTGAGCAGTTCTTC
CDR3aa: CASSSEVAGGPREQFF

v_gene: TRBV27
d_gene: TRBD1
j_gene: TRBJ2-7
abundance: -
CDR3nt: TGTGCCAGCAGTTCGACAGGGCCTATCTCCTACGAGCAGTACTTC
CDR3aa: CASSSTGPISYEQYF

v_gene: TRBV2
d_gene: -
j_gene: TRBJ1-2
abundance: once
CDR3nt: TGTGCCAGCAGTGAACCCGGGGGTGTGCGCTATGGCTACACCTTC
CDR3aa: CASSEPGGVRYGYTF

v_gene: TRBV6-5
d_gene: TRBD1
j_gene: TRBJ1-4
abundance: -
CDR3nt: TGTGCCAGCAGTCCAGGGTGGCAGGGGGCTGAAAAACTGTTTTTT
CDR3aa: CASSPGWQGAEKLFF

v_gene: TRBV7-2
d_gene: -
j_gene: TRBJ2-1
abundance: -
CDR3nt: TGTGCCAGCAGCCCATCCCTGAGCTCCTACAATGAGCAGTTCTTC
CDR3aa: CASSPSLSSYNEQFF

v_gene: TRBV7-2
d_gene: -
j_gene: TRBJ2-2
abundance: few
CDR3nt: TGTGCCAGCAGCTTAAGGGGGAAGCGGGAGCTGTTTTTT
CDR3aa: CASSLRGKRELFF

v_gene: TRBV4-3
d_gene: -
j_gene: TRBJ1-4
abundance: -
CDR3nt: TGCGCCAGCAGCCAAGACAGGGGTGCTGAAAAACTGTTTTTT
CDR3aa: CASSQDRGAEKLFF

v_gene: TRBV3-1/TRBV3-2
d_gene: -
j_gene: TRBJ1-1
abundance: -
CDR3nt: TGTGCCAGCAGCCAAGCCCGGAACACTGAAGCTTTCTTT
CDR3aa: CASSQARNTEAFF

v_gene: TRBV7-8
d_gene: -
j_gene: TRBJ2-1
abundance: -
CDR3nt: TGTGCCAGCAGCTTAGCCCAACTTAGCTATGAGCAGTTCTTC
CDR3aa: CASSLAQLSYEQFF

v_gene: TRBV5-1
d_gene: TRBD1
j_gene: TRBJ1-2
abundance: -
CDR3nt: TGCGCCAGCAGCTTGGGAGGGACAGATGGTGGTGGCTACACCTTC
CDR3aa: CASSLGGTDGGGYTF

v_gene: TRBV27
d_gene: TRBD2
j_gene: TRBJ2-1
abundance: -
CDR3nt: TGTGCCAGCAGTTTGGCGGGAGCCAACAATGAGCAGTTCTTC
CDR3aa: CASSLAGANNEQFF

v_gene: TRBV9
d_gene: -
j_gene: TRBJ1-1
abundance: -
CDR3nt: TGTGCCAGCAGCGCGGGACATGGGACCTTTGAAGCTTTCTTT
CDR3aa: CASSAGHGTFEAFF

v_gene: TRBV5-8
d_gene: -
j_gene: TRBJ1-5
abundance: -
CDR3nt: TGTGCCAGCAGCTTGCGTAGCAATCAGCCCCAGCATTTT
CDR3aa: CASSLRSNQPQHF

v_gene: TRBV6-5
d_gene: -
j_gene: TRBJ1-1
abundance: -
CDR3nt: TGTGCCAGCAGTTACTTGGTCGGGGGGAACACTGAAGCTTTCTTT
CDR3aa: CASSYLVGGNTEAFF

v_gene: TRBV11-2
d_gene: TRBD2
j_gene: TRBJ2-5
abundance: -
CDR3nt: TGTGCCAGCAGCCGGGGATTACTAGCGGCCATTCAAGAGACCCAGTACTTC
CDR3aa: CASSRGLLAAIQETQYF

v_gene: TRBV12-3/TRBV12-4
d_gene: -
j_gene: TRBJ1-2
abundance: few
CDR3nt: TGTGCCAGCAGTTTAGGGGGCAGCGTTGGCTACACCTTC
CDR3aa: CASSLGGSVGYTF

v_gene: TRBV21-1
d_gene: -
j_gene: TRBJ1-1
abundance: -
CDR3nt: TGTGCCAGCAGCAAAGGGACAGGGGAGAACACTGAAGCTTTCTTT
CDR3aa: CASSKGTGENTEAFF

v_gene: TRBV29-1
d_gene: TRBD1
j_gene: TRBJ2-3
abundance: -
CDR3nt: TGCAGCGTCGCAGGGGGTATTCCCCTCACAGATACGCAGTATTTT
CDR3aa: CSVAGGIPLTDTQYF

v_gene: TRBV5-4
d_gene: -
j_gene: TRBJ2-5
abundance: -
CDR3nt: TGTGCCAGCAGCCCCACGCAGGGAAGGGAGACCCAGTACTTC
CDR3aa: CASSPTQGRETQYF

v_gene: TRBV7-2
d_gene: -
j_gene: TRBJ1-4
abundance: once
CDR3nt: TGTGCCAGCAGCTTAGATCAGGTGATCGGCGAAAAACTGTTTTTT
CDR3aa: CASSLDQVIGEKLFF

v_gene: TRBV7-8
d_gene: TRBD1
j_gene: TRBJ1-1
abundance: -
CDR3nt: TGTGCCAGCAGTATTGTGGGGACAGCTAACACTGAAGCTTTCTTT
CDR3aa: CASSIVGTANTEAFF

v_gene: TRBV9
d_gene: TRBD2
j_gene: TRBJ2-1
abundance: -
CDR3nt: TGTGCCAGCAGCGTGGGACTAGCAACTAACAATGAGCAGTTCTTC
CDR3aa: CASSVGLATNNEQFF

v_gene: TRBV6-1
d_gene: -
j_gene: TRBJ2-7
abundance: -
CDR3nt: TGTGCCAGCAGTGATTTACAGGGGAGGCACGAGCAGTACTTC
CDR3aa: CASSDLQGRHEQYF

v_gene: TRBV12-3/TRBV12-4
d_gene: -
j_gene: TRBJ2-5
abundance: -
CDR3nt: TGTGCCAGCAGTGAACTTAAAGAGACCCAGTACTTC
CDR3aa: CASSELKETQYF

v_gene: TRBV7-5
d_gene: -
j_gene: TRBJ2-4
abundance: -
CDR3nt: TGTGCCAGAAGAGGAGAGGAGAGAACCCTAGCCAAAAACATTCAGTACTTC
CDR3aa: CARRGEERTLAKNIQYF

v_gene: TRBV27
d_gene: -
j_gene: TRBJ2-5
abundance: -
CDR3nt: TGTGCCAGCAGTCCCCGGCAGGGGGGTTACGAGACCCAGTACTTC
CDR3aa: CASSPRQGGYETQYF

v_gene: TRBV19
d_gene: TRBD1
j_gene: TRBJ2-7
abundance: -
CDR3nt: TGTGCCAGTAGTGCCGGGACAGGGGGCGGGTACGAGCAGTACTTC
CDR3aa: CASSAGTGGGYEQYF

v_gene: TRBV11-2
d_gene: TRBD2
j_gene: TRBJ2-7
abundance: -
CDR3nt: TGTGCCAGCAGCCCCACTAGCGGGGGGCTGTACGAGCAGTACTTC
CDR3aa: CASSPTSGGLYEQYF

v_gene: TRBV28
d_gene: -
j_gene: TRBJ1-4
abundance: -
CDR3nt: TGTGCCAGCAGCGCAGGAGGAAGAGGAGGCAGAGAAAAACTGTTTTTT
CDR3aa: CASSAGGRGGREKLFF